These 2 T cell receptor beta chains share one sample of origin, sequenced in a study of T cells after yellow fever vaccination. TCRdb reanalysed the 5' RACE reads using MiXCR and keeps one entry per CDR3 protein. Of 250,000 to 300,000 distinct CDR3 sequences in the sample, about 5% are singletons; the top ten hold 2.5% to 4%. The sequences come from CD4+ T cells sorted from PBMCs, collected on the day of the yellow fever booster vaccination. The receptors derive from a man between 18 and 35 years old who received the YFV17D yellow fever vaccine.

This clonotype was observed a handful of times. The CDR3 nucleotides read TGCGCCAGCAGTCCGGAGCAAACTAATGAAAAACTGTTTTTT. This translates into CASSPEQTNEKLFF. The V call is TRBV4-1, the J call TRBJ1-4, with D hard to call. Germline V lookup: CDR1 MGHRA, CDR2 YSYEKL. V lost 6 bases to trimming and J lost 1 base, with 9 bases between them. CDR3 length: 14 amino acids.

The sample holds a few counts of this clonotype. The chain couples TRBV7-6 to TRBJ1-4, with 11 nucleotides matching TRBD1. The CDR3 is made up of 17 amino acids. Germline V CDR1 and CDR2: SGHVS, FNYEAQ. Trimming took 2 bases from V and 5 from J; bases not matched to a gene: 7. The CDR3 sequence is CASSLRTGTGGNEKLFF. The CDR3 region has the DNA TGTGCCAGCAGCTTACGAACCGGGACAGGGGGGAATGAAAAACTGTTTTTT.